These 20 T cell receptor beta chains share one sample of origin, sequenced in a study of OX40 agonist ivuxolimab in advanced cancers. Assay used: immunoSEQ multiplex PCR; TCRdb lists only in-frame clones, some missing. Of tens of thousands of clones in the sample, roughly 85% were seen once. The source was CD4+ or CD8+ T cells sorted from blood, collected in a trial of the OX40 agonist ivuxolimab. Receptor source: an adult with an advanced solid tumor such as melanoma, head and neck, liver or kidney cancer.

The chain combines TRBV6-5 with TRBJ1-6; 7 nucleotides align to TRBD1. Germline lookup yields CDR1 MNHEY and CDR2 SVGAGI. The CDR3 is 15 residues long. The V and J ends lost 4 bases and 5 bases, in that order; junction bases with no gene match: 5. In DNA, the CDR3 is TGTGCCAGCAGTTTCGGACAGGCTAATAATTCACCCCTCCACTTT. Protein product: CASSFGQANNSPLHF.

The chain uses TRBV19 and TRBJ1-2; possible D gene TRBD1, 6 bases. V was pared by 5 bases and J by 2 bases, with 21 bases between. Germline CDR1 is LNHDA and CDR2 is SQIVND (reference sequence). The CDR3 is made up of 17 amino acids. The CDR3 here is CASSEYRVNDRNYGYTF. In nucleotides, the CDR3 is TGTGCCAGTAGTGAGTATCGTGTAAATGACAGGAACTATGGCTACACCTTC.

The chain has TRBV11-2 and TRBJ2-1; possibly TRBD1 for D (6 bases). Per germline, CDR1 SGHAT and CDR2 FQNNGV. The CDR3 is 17 residues long. V lost 1 base and J lost 4, with 17 bases in between. Written as DNA, the CDR3 is TGTGCCAGCAGCTTAGCAGGGGCCCAGGGCTTATACAATGAGCAGTTCTTC. It yields the protein CASSLAGAQGLYNEQFF.

This sequence joins TRBV19 and TRBJ1-1; D gene unclear. The CDR3 totals 14 residues. Trimming pared 1 base from V and 1 base from J, leaving 7 bases between. The germline V gene has CDR1 LNHDA and CDR2 SQIVND (reference sequence). CDR3 residues: CASSIGQANTEAFF. CDR3 coding DNA: TGTGCCAGTAGTATAGGGCAGGCGAACACTGAAGCTTTCTTT.

The rearrangement joins TRBV4-3 to TRBJ2-3; 14 positions agree with TRBD2. Germline assignment: CDR1 LGHNA and CDR2 YSLEER. The CDR3 totals 20 residues. The V and J ends lost 3 bases and 0 bases, in that order; junction bases with no gene match: 11. CDR3: CASSHGGTSGRKASTDTQYF. Written as DNA, the CDR3 is TGCGCCAGCAGCCACGGCGGGACTAGCGGGAGAAAGGCTAGCACAGATACGCAGTATTTT.

The gene calls are TRBV6-6 and TRBJ2-7; a possible D gene is TRBD1 (5 bases). The germline CDR1 and CDR2 sequences are MNHNY and SVGAGI (reference sequence). The CDR3 extends over 12 amino acids. Trimming removed 5 bases at V and 3 bases at J, with 8 bases between. CDR3 region: CASSPGNYEQYF. The DNA of the CDR3 is TGTGCCAGCAGTCCAGGGAACTACGAGCAGTACTTC.

This clone was seen once. The chain joins TRBV6-5 to TRBJ2-7; TRBD2 agrees at 9 bases. The germline gives CDR1 MNHEY, CDR2 SVGAGI. J was trimmed by 4 bases and V by 5 bases; bases with no gene match: 9. The CDR3 has 15 amino acids. As DNA, the CDR3 is TGTGCCAGCAGTCTCCGGGGTAGCGGGGGTTACGAGCAGTACTTC. Its translation is CASSLRGSGGYEQYF.

The chain recombines TRBV27 with TRBJ1-4, with 9 bases aligning to TRBD1. CDR1 and CDR2 (germline): MNHEY, SMNVEV (reference sequence). The CDR3 is 15 residues long. J gave up 7 bases and V 6 bases, and 9 bases lay outside the gene matches. DNA of the CDR3: TGTGCCAGCAGATACTCCGGGACAGGGAGTGAAAAACTGTTTTTT. This codes for CASRYSGTGSEKLFF. Using reference TRBV27 and TRBJ1-4 for the parts outside the CDR3, the full variable domain is EAQVTQNPRYLITVTGKKLTVTCSQNMNHEYMSWYRQDPGLGLRQIYYSMNVEVTDKGDVPEGYKVSRKEKRNFPLILESPSPNQTSLYFCASRYSGTGSEKLFFGSGTQLSVL.

The rearrangement joins TRBV9 to TRBJ2-7; the match to TRBD1 covers 9 bases. This CDR3 has 15 residues. V trimming: 4 bases; J trimming: 6 bases; junction bases outside the gene matches: 11. CDR1 is SGDLS, CDR2 YYNGEE, per germline. DNA of the CDR3: TGTGCCAGCAGCACCCGAGGGACAGGGTTTCCCGAGCAGTACTTC. Translating it yields CASSTRGTGFPEQYF.

This chain links TRBV30 with TRBJ1-2, with no clear D. Trimming left V 8 bases short and J 0 bases short, with 10 bases between. Germline values: CDR1 GTSNPN, CDR2 SVGIG (reference sequence). The length of the CDR3 is 12 residues. Written as DNA, the CDR3 is TGTGCCGGGTTGAATACTAACTATGGCTACACCTTC. This codes for CAGLNTNYGYTF.

V is TRBV2 and J is TRBJ2-2, with a possible D match to TRBD1 (5 bases). V dropped 0 bases and J dropped 6 bases, with 11 bases sitting between them. CDR1 and CDR2 (germline): SNHLY, FYNNEI. This CDR3 has 15 residues. CDR3 protein: CASSEAWWGAGELFF. The DNA of the CDR3 is TGTGCCAGCAGTGAAGCGTGGTGGGGCGCCGGGGAGCTGTTTTTT.

The chain employs TRBV28 and TRBJ1-2, with D perhaps TRBD1 (6 bases). The CDR3 is 14 amino acids. The germline V and J ends were trimmed by 7 bases and 5 bases, with 17 bases remaining between them. CDR1 is MDHEN, CDR2 SYDVKM, per germline. CDR3 DNA: TGTGCCAGCACCGACGACAGGCTTGGTTATGGCTACACCTTC. It codes for CASTDDRLGYGYTF.

This CDR3 reads CASSPPGRTAHEQYF. The DNA of the CDR3 is TGTGCCAGCAGCCCCCCGGGGCGGACGGCCCACGAGCAGTACTTC. The chain links TRBV11-3 to TRBJ2-7, with D perhaps being TRBD1 or TRBD2 (5 bases each). Trimming left V 5 bases short and J 5 bases short, with 19 bases between. Germline CDR1 reads SGHNT; CDR2 reads YENEEA. CDR3 length equals 15 residues.

This clone was seen only a few times. The V call is TRBV28, the J call TRBJ2-7; D tentatively reads TRBD1 or TRBD2 (5 bases each). The V gene's germline CDR1 is MDHEN and CDR2 SYDVKM. CDR3 length: 13 amino acids. V was pared by 6 bases and J by 6 bases, with 15 bases between. In nucleotides, the CDR3 is TGTGCCAGCAGAAACCCGGGACCTCTCGAGCAGTACTTC. It specifies CASRNPGPLEQYF.

As DNA, the CDR3 is TGTGCCAGCAGCTTAAAGGGACAGAGATCCGAGCAGTACTTC. Its translation: CASSLKGQRSEQYF. The J gene is TRBJ2-7, the V gene TRBV11-3; 7 bases are shared with TRBD1. This CDR3 is 14 amino acids long. The germline CDR1 and CDR2 sequences are SGHNT and YENEEA. J lost 6 bases, V lost 2 bases, and 7 bases had no gene match.

This clone was seen once. This chain connects TRBV29-1 to TRBJ1-1; D possibly corresponds to TRBD1 (6 bases). This CDR3 is 12 amino acids long. V was pared by 7 bases and J by 1 base, with 10 bases between. Germline V gene data show CDR1 as SQVTM and CDR2 as ANQGSEA. The CDR3 DNA reads TGCAGCGCAGGACAGAAGAACACTGAAGCTTTCTTT. Translating gives CSAGQKNTEAFF.

This sequence joins TRBV5-1 and TRBJ2-1, with 12 positions matching TRBD2. V lost 5 bases, J lost 2 bases, and 11 bases stayed unmatched. This CDR3 contains 18 residues. Germline V lookup: CDR1 SGHRS, CDR2 YFSETQ. The CDR3 here is CASSTRPSGGATYNEQFF. The CDR3 DNA reads TGCGCCAGCAGTACGAGGCCTAGCGGGGGGGCTACCTACAATGAGCAGTTCTTC. Full variable domain (rest looked up from reference TRBV5-1 and TRBJ2-1): KAGVTQTPRYLIKTRGQQVTLSCSPISGHRSVSWYQQTPGQGLQFLFEYFSETQRNKGNFPGRFSGRQFSNSRSEMNVSTLELGDSALYLCASSTRPSGGATYNEQFFGPGTRLTVL.

The chain has TRBV7-6 and TRBJ2-5; D gene ambiguous. CDR3 size: 14 residues. Trimming cost V 5 bases and J 5 bases, with 15 bases left between them. Germline-derived CDR1 and CDR2 are SGHVS and FNYEAQ. The CDR3 sequence is CASSPRLFSETQYF. The CDR3 bases are TGTGCCAGCAGCCCCCGACTGTTTAGCGAGACCCAGTACTTC.

A single count supports this clone. V usage is TRBV9 and J usage is TRBJ2-3; D remains unclear. This CDR3 contains 13 residues. Germline V gene sequence: CDR1 SGDLS, CDR2 YYNGEE. The V gene lost 0 bases and the J gene lost 7 bases, with 9 bases spanning the gap. DNA of the CDR3: TGTGCCAGCAGCGTAGCCGCCTTCAATACGCAGTATTTT. As protein: CASSVAAFNTQYF.

J is TRBJ1-4 and V is TRBV27; no clear D. This CDR3 region has 14 residues. The germline V gene has CDR1 MNHEY and CDR2 SMNVEV (reference sequence). V was trimmed by 3 bases and J by 3 bases, leaving 8 bases between them. CDR3 amino acids: CASSFVGANEKLFF. The CDR3 nucleotides read TGTGCCAGCAGTTTCGTAGGAGCTAATGAAAAACTGTTTTTT.